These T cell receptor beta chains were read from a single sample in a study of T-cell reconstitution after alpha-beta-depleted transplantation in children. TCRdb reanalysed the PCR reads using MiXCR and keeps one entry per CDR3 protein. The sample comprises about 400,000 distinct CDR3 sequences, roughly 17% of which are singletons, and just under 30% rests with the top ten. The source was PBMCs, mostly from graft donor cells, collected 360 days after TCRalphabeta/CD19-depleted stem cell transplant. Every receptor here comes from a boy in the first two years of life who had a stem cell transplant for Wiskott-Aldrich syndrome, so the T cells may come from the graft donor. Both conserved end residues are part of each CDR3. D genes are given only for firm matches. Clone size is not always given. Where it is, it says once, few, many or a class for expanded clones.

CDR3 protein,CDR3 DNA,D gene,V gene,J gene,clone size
CSARGLKTGANVLTF,TGCAGTGCCCGGGGCCTTAAGACTGGGGCCAACGTCCTGACTTTC,NA,TRBV20-1,TRBJ2-6,NA
CSVERLVQETQYF,TGCAGCGTTGAGCGGCTAGTCCAAGAGACCCAGTACTTC,NA,TRBV29-1,TRBJ2-5,NA
CSVEDRISEQYF,TGCAGCGTTGAAGATCGGATTTCTGAGCAGTACTTC,NA,TRBV29-1,TRBJ2-7,NA
CAINNMGVGETQYF,TGTGCCATCAACAACATGGGTGTAGGAGAGACCCAGTACTTC,NA,TRBV10-3,TRBJ2-5,few
CASSFIAGGPRNEQFF,TGTGCCAGCAGTTTTATAGCGGGAGGGCCTAGGAATGAGCAGTTCTTC,TRBD2,TRBV27,TRBJ2-1,NA
CASKPLYRDYYEQYF,TGTGCCAGCAAACCGCTGTACAGGGACTATTACGAGCAGTACTTC,NA,TRBV28,TRBJ2-7,NA
CASSYSDKSNEQFF,TGTGCCAGCAGTTACTCAGACAAGAGCAATGAGCAGTTCTTC,NA,TRBV6-2/TRBV6-3,TRBJ2-1,NA
CSVSGLAGGSLQETQYF,TGCAGCGTTTCGGGACTAGCGGGGGGGTCCCTGCAAGAGACCCAGTACTTC,TRBD2,TRBV29-1,TRBJ2-5,NA
CASSITGKGETQYF,TGTGCCAGCAGTATTACAGGGAAAGGAGAGACCCAGTACTTC,NA,TRBV13,TRBJ2-5,few
CASSPGQNSGELFF,TGCGCCAGCAGCCCAGGACAGAATTCCGGGGAGCTGTTTTTT,NA,TRBV4-3,TRBJ2-2,few
CASSLRLAGGQEETQYF,TGCGCCAGCAGCTTGAGACTAGCGGGAGGGCAAGAAGAGACCCAGTACTTC,TRBD2,TRBV5-1,TRBJ2-5,NA
CASSYSTSGGPNTGELFF,TGTGCCAGCAGTTACTCGACTAGCGGGGGGCCGAACACCGGGGAGCTGTTTTTT,TRBD2,TRBV6-2/TRBV6-3,TRBJ2-2,few
CASSQDRPWERGNTGELFF,TGCGCCAGCAGCCAAGATCGGCCTTGGGAGCGGGGGAACACCGGGGAGCTGTTTTTT,TRBD2,TRBV4-1,TRBJ2-2,few
CAISLGQGRDNEQFF,TGTGCCATCAGCCTGGGACAGGGGCGGGACAATGAGCAGTTCTTC,TRBD1,TRBV10-3,TRBJ2-1,few
CASSFRDRGAETQYF,TGCGCCAGCAGCTTCCGGGACAGGGGCGCGGAGACCCAGTACTTC,TRBD1,TRBV5-1,TRBJ2-5,NA
CASSLGFLGPQHF,TGTGCCAGCAGTTTGGGCTTTTTAGGGCCCCAGCATTTT,NA,TRBV12-3/TRBV12-4,TRBJ1-5,few
CASSVRVNTEAFF,TGTGCCAGCAGCGTCAGAGTGAACACTGAAGCTTTCTTT,NA,TRBV9,TRBJ1-1,many
CASMLTRSYNEQFF,TGTGCCAGCATGTTGACCCGCTCCTACAATGAGCAGTTCTTC,NA,TRBV12-3/TRBV12-4,TRBJ2-1,NA
CAISELWGSYNEQFF,TGTGCCATCAGTGAGCTCTGGGGCTCCTACAATGAGCAGTTCTTC,NA,TRBV10-3,TRBJ2-1,NA
CASRQGIGELFF,TGTGCCAGCAGACAGGGGATCGGGGAGCTGTTTTTT,TRBD1,TRBV7-9,TRBJ2-2,NA
CSVDRVYNEQFF,TGCAGCGTCGACCGCGTGTACAATGAGCAGTTCTTC,NA,TRBV29-1,TRBJ2-1,few
CASSQGDRAGANVLTF,TGCGCCAGCAGCCAAGGCGACAGGGCTGGGGCCAACGTCCTGACTTTC,TRBD1,TRBV4-1,TRBJ2-6,NA
CASYSNFYEQYF,TGTGCCAGCTATAGTAACTTCTACGAGCAGTACTTC,NA,TRBV2,TRBJ2-7,NA
CASSQGQNKQFF,TGCGCCAGCAGCCAAGGACAGAACAAGCAGTTCTTC,NA,TRBV4-3,TRBJ2-1,few
CASSLARQTVVFSSFSSYEQYF,TGTGCCAGCAGCTTAGCGCGGCAAACAGTAGTTTTCAGTTCTTTCAGCTCCTACGAGCAGTACTTC,NA,TRBV11-1,TRBJ2-7,NA
CAIIDSPGTKYEQFF,TGTGCCATCATCGATTCCCCCGGGACTAAATATGAGCAGTTCTTC,TRBD2,TRBV10-3,TRBJ2-1,NA
CATSDWDPTDTQYF,TGTGCCACCAGTGATTGGGACCCCACAGATACGCAGTATTTT,NA,TRBV24-1,TRBJ2-3,few
CASSWAYPYNEQFF,TGTGCCAGCAGCTGGGCCTATCCATACAATGAGCAGTTCTTC,NA,TRBV7-9,TRBJ2-1,NA
CASSLVGGGITDTQYF,TGCGCCAGCAGCTTGGTCGGCGGGGGTATTACAGATACGCAGTATTTT,TRBD2,TRBV5-1,TRBJ2-3,few
CASRAAEETQYF,TGTGCCAGCAGAGCTGCGGAGGAGACCCAGTACTTC,NA,TRBV7-9,TRBJ2-5,few
CASSVDLNEQFF,TGTGCCAGCAGTGTTGATCTGAATGAGCAGTTCTTC,NA,TRBV25-1,TRBJ2-1,NA
CASSFKRLPYEQYF,TGTGCCAGCAGCTTTAAGAGGCTGCCCTACGAGCAGTACTTC,NA,TRBV7-2,TRBJ2-7,NA
CATSRDLAGVGNEQFF,TGTGCCACCAGCAGAGATCTAGCGGGAGTAGGCAATGAGCAGTTCTTC,TRBD2,TRBV15,TRBJ2-1,NA
CASSPRTAPVAATNEKLFF,TGTGCCAGCAGCCCTAGGACAGCCCCGGTGGCTGCAACTAATGAAAAACTGTTTTTT,NA,TRBV3-1,TRBJ1-4,few
CASSLRDSGTEAFF,TGCGCCAGCAGCTTGCGGGACTCGGGGACTGAAGCTTTCTTT,NA,TRBV5-1,TRBJ1-1,NA
CASSLGLADNVLTF,TGTGCCAGCAGTTTAGGACTAGCGGACAACGTCCTGACTTTC,TRBD2,TRBV12-3/TRBV12-4,TRBJ2-6,NA
CASSLAGGPDEQFF,TGTGCCAGCAGTTTAGCGGGAGGGCCGGATGAGCAGTTCTTC,TRBD2,TRBV12-3/TRBV12-4,TRBJ2-1,NA
CASSLLALWQETQYF,TGTGCCAGCAGCTTGTTGGCTCTTTGGCAAGAGACCCAGTACTTC,NA,TRBV5-5,TRBJ2-5,few
CASSQDPFYAPLHF,TGCGCCAGCAGCCAAGACCCCTTTTATGCACCCCTCCACTTT,NA,TRBV4-1,TRBJ1-6,NA
CASSQSGTGTYEQYF,TGCGCCAGCAGCCAATCCGGGACAGGGACCTACGAGCAGTACTTC,TRBD1,TRBV4-1,TRBJ2-7,NA
CASYGLGAGVNEQFF,TGTGCCAGCTACGGGTTAGGGGCCGGGGTCAATGAGCAGTTCTTC,NA,TRBV5-6,TRBJ2-1,NA
CASSQDGRLSGAYEQYF,TGTGCCAGCAGCCAAGATGGCCGACTTTCTGGGGCCTACGAGCAGTACTTC,NA,TRBV3-1,TRBJ2-7,NA
CASSLRGGRGEQYF,TGCGCCAGCAGCTTGCGTGGCGGTCGAGGCGAGCAGTACTTC,NA,TRBV5-1,TRBJ2-7,few
CASSPINYGYTF,TGTGCCAGCAGCCCCATCAACTATGGCTACACCTTC,NA,TRBV7-9,TRBJ1-2,few
CSAPPRGGNEQFF,TGCAGTGCCCCGCCCCGCGGGGGGAATGAGCAGTTCTTC,TRBD2,TRBV20-1,TRBJ2-1,NA
CATSRDRMETQYF,TGTGCCACCAGCAGAGATAGAATGGAGACCCAGTACTTC,NA,TRBV15,TRBJ2-5,few
CAWSVLGTSGVIGNTQYF,TGTGCCTGGAGTGTACTGGGGACTAGCGGGGTTATAGGAAATACGCAGTATTTT,TRBD2,TRBV30,TRBJ2-3,NA
CAWSRAETQYF,TGTGCCTGGAGTCGGGCGGAGACCCAGTACTTC,NA,TRBV30,TRBJ2-5,few
CASSSQGTLSYNEQFF,TGTGCCAGCAGCTCACAGGGAACTCTCTCCTACAATGAGCAGTTCTTC,NA,TRBV7-9,TRBJ2-1,NA
CSAREWGNTGELFF,TGCAGTGCTAGAGAGTGGGGGAACACCGGGGAGCTGTTTTTT,NA,TRBV20-1,TRBJ2-2,many
CASSLKVAGELFF,TGTGCCAGCAGTTTAAAGGTGGCCGGGGAGCTGTTTTTT,NA,TRBV12-3/TRBV12-4,TRBJ2-2,few
CASSLGGAGEAFF,TGTGCCAGCAGCCTCGGGGGGGCAGGTGAAGCTTTCTTT,NA,TRBV7-9,TRBJ1-1,NA
CSARVRWGASTDTQYF,TGCAGTGCTAGAGTAAGGTGGGGGGCCAGCACAGATACGCAGTATTTT,NA,TRBV20-1,TRBJ2-3,few
CASSLARSAQALTYNEQFF,TGCGCCAGCAGCTTGGCCCGGTCGGCGCAGGCCCTAACCTACAATGAGCAGTTCTTC,NA,TRBV5-1,TRBJ2-1,few